The 14 T cell receptor beta chains given below trace back to one sample, sequenced in a study of blood T cell repertoires in COVID-19. Method: immunoSEQ multiplex PCR; TCRdb's copy keeps in-frame clones and lacks some. This sample carries roughly 68,000 clones, roughly 88% of them seen once, and the ten largest clones take approximately 30%. Sample: peripheral blood. These receptors were collected from a man in his fifties with acute or convalescent COVID-19.

The chain has TRBV9 and TRBJ2-2; possible D gene TRBD1, 6 bases. CDR1 and CDR2 (germline): SGDLS, YYNGEE. V was pared by 0 bases and J by 10 bases, with 13 bases between. The CDR3 contains 14 residues. The CDR3 DNA is TGTGCCAGCAGCGTAGCCAGGGGTAGTTCGGAGCTGTTTTTT. It codes for CASSVARGSSELFF.

V usage is TRBV28 and J usage is TRBJ1-1, with no clear D. V lost 6 bases and J 4 bases, leaving 15 bases between the germline ends. The germline gives CDR1 MDHEN, CDR2 SYDVKM. The CDR3 is 14 residues long. CDR3 in DNA: TGTGCCAGCAGCACGACCATGCGAGGCACTGAAGCTTTCTTT. Amino acids: CASSTTMRGTEAFF.

The chain joins TRBV5-1 to TRBJ2-3, with 9 bases matching TRBD2. The V gene's germline CDR1 is SGHRS and CDR2 YFSETQ. The CDR3 runs 18 residues. V was clipped by 0 bases and J by 2 bases; unmatched bases: 10. CDR3 loop: CASSLGSGGHTFTDTQYF. DNA of the CDR3: TGCGCCAGCAGCTTGGGTAGCGGGGGCCATACCTTCACAGATACGCAGTATTTT.

V usage is TRBV6-1 and J usage is TRBJ1-5; TRBD1 matches 10 bases. This CDR3 spans 18 amino acids. Unmatched junction bases numbered 8, after V lost 1 base and J lost 2 bases. CDR1 and CDR2 (germline): MNHNS, SASEGT. The CDR3 sequence: CASSEETDRGLGNQPQHF. The CDR3 nucleotides are TGTGCCAGCAGTGAAGAGACAGACAGGGGGCTTGGCAATCAGCCCCAGCATTTT.

The chain has TRBV2 and TRBJ1-5; D gene uncertain. This CDR3 region has 15 residues. V dropped 5 bases and J dropped 1 base, with 12 bases sitting between them. Germline V CDR1 and CDR2: SNHLY, FYNNEI. CDR3 in amino acids: CASSYGSGSNQPQHF. The CDR3 nucleotides are TGTGCCAGCAGTTACGGGTCTGGGAGCAATCAGCCCCAGCATTTT.

The chain employs TRBV11-2 and TRBJ2-5; 7 bases are shared with TRBD2. There are 13 residues in the CDR3. V was pared by 6 bases and J by 4 bases, with 5 bases of the junction left unmatched. From germline, CDR1 is SGHAT and CDR2 FQNNGV. CDR3 in amino acids: CASSPGGGETQYF. The CDR3 DNA reads as TGTGCCAGCAGTCCGGGGGGAGGAGAGACCCAGTACTTC.

In nucleotides, the CDR3 is TGTGCCAGCAGCGTACAGGGGATGGAGACCCAGTACTTC. It specifies CASSVQGMETQYF. V usage is TRBV7-3 and J usage is TRBJ2-5; the match to TRBD1 covers 7 bases. CDR1 and CDR2 (germline): SGHTA, FQGTGA. With V trimmed by 5 bases and J by 5 bases, 5 bases remained unmatched. The CDR3 extends over 13 amino acids.

The gene calls are TRBV19 and TRBJ1-2, with 9 bases identical to TRBD1. The V gene's germline CDR1 is LNHDA and CDR2 SQIVND (reference sequence). With V trimmed by 5 bases and J by 1 base, 8 bases remained unmatched. There are 16 residues in the CDR3. CDR3 sequence reads: CASSRTGGPINYGYTF. The CDR3 region has the DNA TGTGCCAGTAGTCGCACAGGGGGCCCGATTAACTATGGCTACACCTTC.

This clone was detected once. V is TRBV7-2 and J is TRBJ2-1, with 10 bases identical to TRBD2. The CDR3 spans 16 residues. Germline V CDR1 and CDR2: SGHTA, FQGNSA. Losses at the gene ends were 5 bases for V and 2 bases for J; bases not matched to a gene: 6. CDR3 sequence (DNA): TGTGCCAGCAGCGAAACCCTAGCGGGGGCCTACAATGAGCAGTTCTTC. Translating gives CASSETLAGAYNEQFF.

The rearrangement joins TRBV29-1 to TRBJ1-6, with D perhaps matching TRBD1 (6 bases). V lost 8 bases and J 9 bases, leaving 23 bases between the germline ends. CDR1 and CDR2 from the germline V gene are SQVTM and ANQGSEA. The CDR3 consists of 15 residues. CDR3 sequence (DNA): TGCAGCAACGAAATCCCAGGGACAACCTTTTCACCCCTCCACTTT. Protein product: CSNEIPGTTFSPLHF.

J is TRBJ2-6 and V is TRBV19, with TRBD1 matching over 7 bases. The CDR3 has 15 amino acids. Germline V gene sequence: CDR1 LNHDA, CDR2 SQIVND (reference sequence). V shed 5 bases, J shed 0 bases, and the junction held 1 base outside the gene matches. The CDR3 DNA is TGTGCCAGTAGTGGGACAGTCTCTGGGGCCAACGTCCTGACTTTC. It yields the protein CASSGTVSGANVLTF.

This chain connects TRBV11-2 to TRBJ2-7, with 10 bases aligning to TRBD1. After removal of 3 bases from V and 2 bases from J, the junction contained 4 bases not matched to a gene. The CDR3 loop spans 15 amino acids. The germline V gene has CDR1 SGHAT and CDR2 FQNNGV. The DNA for the CDR3 is TGTGCCAGCAGCTTCGGGACAGGGGCGGCCTACGAGCAGTACTTC. Translating it yields CASSFGTGAAYEQYF.

A single count supports this clone. This chain joins TRBV11-3 and TRBJ2-1, with D possibly being TRBD2 (5 bases). Trimming took 3 bases from V and 5 from J, leaving 11 bases between them. The V gene's germline CDR1 is SGHNT and CDR2 YENEEA. The CDR3 covers 14 residues. The CDR3 protein is CASSFEGKNNEQFF. The CDR3 DNA reads TGTGCCAGCAGCTTCGAGGGCAAAAACAATGAGCAGTTCTTC.

This rearrangement joins TRBV18 to TRBJ2-6, with 8 bases identical to TRBD2. Losses at the gene ends were 0 bases for V and 1 base for J; bases not matched to a gene: 8. The CDR3 length is 19 residues. The germline V gene has CDR1 KGHSH and CDR2 LQKENI. CDR3 sequence: CASSPPGSGGPSGANVLTF. DNA of the CDR3: TGTGCCAGCTCACCACCTGGGAGCGGGGGCCCTTCTGGGGCCAACGTCCTGACTTTC.